Listed below are T cell receptor beta chains from one sample, sequenced in a study of shared clonotypes between healthy human individuals. Profiling relied on immunoSEQ multiplex PCR, and the TCRdb table lists in-frame clones only, not all of them. The sample yields 2 million to 2.5 million clones, approximately 94% seen once. Sequenced material: naive CD4+ T cells sorted from blood. The source of these receptors is a man between 18 and 29 years old in good health. Both conserved end residues are trimmed from each CDR3.

v_gene	j_gene	CDR3aa
TRBV6-6	TRBJ2-7	ASSYRRQASEQY
TRBV2	TRBJ1-1	ASQPVYLNTEAF
TRBV10-3	TRBJ1-5	AISGTGHQPQH
TRBV18	TRBJ1-4	ASSLINEKLF
TRBV10-3	TRBJ2-5	AIIQETQY
TRBV30	TRBJ1-1	ALFRGQVGTEAF
TRBV19	TRBJ2-4	ASSSRQGLAKNIQY
TRBV11-2	TRBJ2-7	ASSFGLDFYEQY
TRBV21-1	TRBJ1-1	ASDDRGRLYTEAF
TRBV10-3	TRBJ2-1	AISESQGIEEQF
TRBV27	TRBJ2-2	ASISGETGELF
TRBV2	TRBJ2-5	ASRRRETQY
TRBV5-4	TRBJ2-1	ASSAPSVGEQF
TRBV9	TRBJ2-5	ASSVGGGLRETQY
TRBV7-9	TRBJ1-4	ASSRGPNEKLF
TRBV2	TRBJ1-4	ASRGSGTTNEKLF
TRBV4-1	TRBJ1-1	ASSLPGLTGEAF
TRBV7-6	TRBJ1-1	ASSKQENTEAF
TRBV30	TRBJ1-5	AWAQGSDQPQH
TRBV10-1	TRBJ1-1	ASSEPRDRVAEAF
TRBV2	TRBJ2-5	ASSTFGGALETQY
TRBV5-6	TRBJ2-5	ASSQTRGQETQY
TRBV6-5	TRBJ2-7	ASRLTGVTYEQY
TRBV10-2	TRBJ2-3	ASSEFVGQGSTDTQY
TRBV7-6	TRBJ1-3	ASSEARNTIY
TRBV19	TRBJ1-2	ASSIGTGELYGYT
TRBV30	TRBJ1-2	AWSRRVYGYT
TRBV5-1	TRBJ2-7	ASTMGGRDLYEQY
TRBV28	TRBJ1-5	ASSSWGAGDQPQH
TRBV19	TRBJ1-5	ASSPINAGLMPQH
TRBV29-1	TRBJ2-5	SVGPQETQY
TRBV28	TRBJ1-2	ASSPGGADYGYT
TRBV5-1	TRBJ1-1	ASSSPTGQGFLTDLFNTEAF
TRBV11-2	TRBJ1-2	ASSLVQGPANYGYT
TRBV28	TRBJ1-2	ASSHLPGTANNYGYT
TRBV6-6	TRBJ2-1	ASSYLSGSSYNEQF